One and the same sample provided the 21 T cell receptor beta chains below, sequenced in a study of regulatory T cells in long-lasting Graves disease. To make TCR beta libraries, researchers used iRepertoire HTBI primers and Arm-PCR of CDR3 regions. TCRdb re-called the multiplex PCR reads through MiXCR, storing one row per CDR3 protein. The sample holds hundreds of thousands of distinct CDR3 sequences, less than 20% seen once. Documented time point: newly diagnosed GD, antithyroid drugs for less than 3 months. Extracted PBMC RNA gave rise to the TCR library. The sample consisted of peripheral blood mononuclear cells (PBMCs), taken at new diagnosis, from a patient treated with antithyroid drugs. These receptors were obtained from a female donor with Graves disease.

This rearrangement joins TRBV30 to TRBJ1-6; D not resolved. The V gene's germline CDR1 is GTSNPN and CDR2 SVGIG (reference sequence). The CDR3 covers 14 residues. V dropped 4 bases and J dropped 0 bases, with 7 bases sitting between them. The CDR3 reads CAWTQSSYNSPLHF. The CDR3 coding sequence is TGTGCCTGGACCCAGAGCTCCTATAATTCACCCCTCCACTTT. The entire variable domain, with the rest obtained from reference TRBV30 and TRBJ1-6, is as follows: SQTIHQWPATLVQPVGSPLSLECTVEGTSNPNLYWYRQAAGRGLQLLFYSVGIGQISSEVPQNLSASRPQDRQFILSSKKLLLSDSGFYLCAWTQSSYNSPLHFGNGTRLTVT.

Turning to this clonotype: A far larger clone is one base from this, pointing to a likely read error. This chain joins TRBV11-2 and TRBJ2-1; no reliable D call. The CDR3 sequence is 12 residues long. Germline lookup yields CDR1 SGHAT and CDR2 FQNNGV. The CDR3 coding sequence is TGTGCCGGCAGCTTATGGCGTACTGAGCAGTTCTTC. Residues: CAGSLWRTEQFF.

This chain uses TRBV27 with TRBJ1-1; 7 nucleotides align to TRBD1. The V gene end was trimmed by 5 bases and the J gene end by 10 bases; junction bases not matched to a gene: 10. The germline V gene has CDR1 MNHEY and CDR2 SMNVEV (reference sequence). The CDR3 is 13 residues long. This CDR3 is CASSPKTGTVAFF. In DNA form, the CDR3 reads TGTGCCAGCAGTCCGAAAACCGGGACAGTAGCTTTCTTT.

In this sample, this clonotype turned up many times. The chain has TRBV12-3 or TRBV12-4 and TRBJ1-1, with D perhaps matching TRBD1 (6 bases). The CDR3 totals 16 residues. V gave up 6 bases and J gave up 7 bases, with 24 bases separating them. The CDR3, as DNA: TGTGCCAGCAGCCCTACTACCGGGACAAATAACGGTGAAGCTTTCTTT. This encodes CASSPTTGTNNGEAFF.

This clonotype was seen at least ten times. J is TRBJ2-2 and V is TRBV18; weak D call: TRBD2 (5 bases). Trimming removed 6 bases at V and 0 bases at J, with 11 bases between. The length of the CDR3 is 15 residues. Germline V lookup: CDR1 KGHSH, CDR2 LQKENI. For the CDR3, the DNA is TGTGCCAGCTCCCGCGACTACTCGAACACCGGGGAGCTGTTTTTT. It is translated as CASSRDYSNTGELFF.

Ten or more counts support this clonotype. CDR3 amino acids: CASSQSSRGRGSNQPQHF. CDR3 sequence (DNA): TGTGCCAGCAGCCAATCAAGTAGGGGGCGAGGGAGCAATCAGCCCCAGCATTTT. This chain connects TRBV16 to TRBJ1-5, with 7 bases identical to TRBD1. Germline V gene lookup returns CDR1 KGHSY and CDR2 FQNENV. The CDR3 runs 18 residues. The junction had 9 bases not matched to a gene; V was cut back by 0 bases and J by 1 base.

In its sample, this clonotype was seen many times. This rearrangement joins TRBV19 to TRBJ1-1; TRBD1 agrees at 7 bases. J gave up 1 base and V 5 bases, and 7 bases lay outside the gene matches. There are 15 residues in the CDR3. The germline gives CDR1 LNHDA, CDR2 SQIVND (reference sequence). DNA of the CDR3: TGTGCCAGTAGTGTCAACAGGGGAGGGAACACTGAAGCTTTCTTT. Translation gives CASSVNRGGNTEAFF.

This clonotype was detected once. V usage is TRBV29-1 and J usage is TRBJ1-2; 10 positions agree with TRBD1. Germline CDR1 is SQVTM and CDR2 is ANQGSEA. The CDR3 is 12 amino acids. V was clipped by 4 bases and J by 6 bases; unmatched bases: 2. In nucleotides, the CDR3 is TGCAGCGTTGGGACAGGGGGAGATGGCTACACCTTC. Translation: CSVGTGGDGYTF. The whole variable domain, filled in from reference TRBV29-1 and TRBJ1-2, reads SAVISQKPSRDICQRGTSLTIQCQVDSQVTMMFWYRQQPGQSLTLIATANQGSEATYESGFVIDKFPISRPNLTFSTLTVSNMSPEDSSIYLCSVGTGGDGYTFGSGTRLTVV.

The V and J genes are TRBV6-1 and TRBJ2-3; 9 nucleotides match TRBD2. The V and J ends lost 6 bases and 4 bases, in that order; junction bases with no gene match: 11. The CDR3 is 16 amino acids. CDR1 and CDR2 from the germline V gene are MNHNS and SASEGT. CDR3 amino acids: CASRLAGLSGADTQYF. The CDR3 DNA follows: TGTGCCAGCAGGCTAGCGGGACTATCCGGGGCAGATACGCAGTATTTT.

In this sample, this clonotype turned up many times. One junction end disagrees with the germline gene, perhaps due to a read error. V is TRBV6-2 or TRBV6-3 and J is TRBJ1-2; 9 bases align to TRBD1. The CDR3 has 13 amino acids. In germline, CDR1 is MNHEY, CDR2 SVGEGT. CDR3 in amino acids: CASSSGTGYGCTF. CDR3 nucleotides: TGTGCCAGCAGTTCCGGGACAGGGTATGGCTGCACCTTC.

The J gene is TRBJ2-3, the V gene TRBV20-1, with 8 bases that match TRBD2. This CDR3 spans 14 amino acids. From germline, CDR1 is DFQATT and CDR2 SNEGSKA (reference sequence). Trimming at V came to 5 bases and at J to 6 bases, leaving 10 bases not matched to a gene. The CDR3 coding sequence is TGCAGTGCTCCGGAACAGCGGGGGAAGGATACGCAGTATTTT. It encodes CSAPEQRGKDTQYF.

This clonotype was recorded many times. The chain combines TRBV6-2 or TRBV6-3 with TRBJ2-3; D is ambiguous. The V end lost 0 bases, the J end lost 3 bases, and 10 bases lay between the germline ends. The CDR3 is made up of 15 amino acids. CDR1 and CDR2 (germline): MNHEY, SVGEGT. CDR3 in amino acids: CASSYSTVRTDTQYF. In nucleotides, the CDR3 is TGTGCCAGCAGTTACTCGACGGTTAGGACAGATACGCAGTATTTT.

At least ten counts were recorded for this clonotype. Here the CDR3 reads CASSRQGAPQETQYF. The CDR3 bases are TGTGCCAGCAGTCGGCAGGGGGCCCCACAAGAGACCCAGTACTTC. The chain uses TRBV2 and TRBJ2-5; 8 nucleotides align to TRBD1. Trimming removed 5 bases from V and 2 bases from J; junction bases left unmatched: 7. The CDR3 has 15 amino acids. Germline lookup yields CDR1 SNHLY and CDR2 FYNNEI.

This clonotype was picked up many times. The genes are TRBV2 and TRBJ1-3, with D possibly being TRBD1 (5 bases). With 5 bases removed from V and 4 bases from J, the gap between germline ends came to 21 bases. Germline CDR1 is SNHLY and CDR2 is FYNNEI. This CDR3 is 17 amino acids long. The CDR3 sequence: CASSPGFRVRGGNTIYF. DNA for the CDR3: TGTGCCAGCAGTCCCGGCTTCAGGGTCCGGGGCGGAAACACCATATATTTT.

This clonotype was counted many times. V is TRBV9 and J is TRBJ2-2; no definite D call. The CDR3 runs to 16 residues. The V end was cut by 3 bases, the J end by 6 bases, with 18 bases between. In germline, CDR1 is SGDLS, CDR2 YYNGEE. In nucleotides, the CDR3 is TGTGCCAGCAGCGCCTCCCGGCCAGGATGGTCCGGGGAGCTGTTTTTT. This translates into CASSASRPGWSGELFF.

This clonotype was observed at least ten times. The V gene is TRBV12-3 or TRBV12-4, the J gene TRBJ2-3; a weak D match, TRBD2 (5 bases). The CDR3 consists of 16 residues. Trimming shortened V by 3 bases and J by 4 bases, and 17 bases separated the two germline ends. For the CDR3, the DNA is TGTGCCAGCAGTTTTGGCGCCCCCAAGAGGGCAGATACGCAGTATTTT. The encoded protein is CASSFGAPKRADTQYF.

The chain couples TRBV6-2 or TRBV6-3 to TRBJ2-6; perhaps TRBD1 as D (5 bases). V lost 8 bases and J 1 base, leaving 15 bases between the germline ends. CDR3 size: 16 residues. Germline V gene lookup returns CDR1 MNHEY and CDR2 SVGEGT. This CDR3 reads CASGTHQGSGANVLTF. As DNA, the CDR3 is TGTGCCAGCGGAACTCATCAGGGATCTGGGGCCAACGTCCTGACTTTC.

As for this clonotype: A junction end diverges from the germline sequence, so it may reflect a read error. CDR3 in DNA: TGCGTCAGCAGCTTGCAAGGGCTGAACACTGAAGCTTTCTTT. Protein sequence: CVSSLQGLNTEAFF. This sequence joins TRBV5-1 and TRBJ1-1; D is unresolved. The CDR3 runs to 14 residues. Germline CDR1 and CDR2: SGHRS and YFSETQ.

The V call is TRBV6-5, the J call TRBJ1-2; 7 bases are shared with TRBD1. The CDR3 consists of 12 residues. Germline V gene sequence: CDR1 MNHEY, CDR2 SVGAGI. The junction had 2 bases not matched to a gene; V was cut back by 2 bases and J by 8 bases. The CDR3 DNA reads TGTGCCAGCAGTTACACAGGGGAAGGCTACACCTTC. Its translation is CASSYTGEGYTF.

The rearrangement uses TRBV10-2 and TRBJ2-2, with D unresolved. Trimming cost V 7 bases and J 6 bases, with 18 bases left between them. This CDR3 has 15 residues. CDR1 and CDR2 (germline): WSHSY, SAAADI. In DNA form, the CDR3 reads TGCGCCAGCACCCGGGCCGCCTCAGGCGCCGGGGAGCTGTTTTTT. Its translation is CASTRAASGAGELFF.

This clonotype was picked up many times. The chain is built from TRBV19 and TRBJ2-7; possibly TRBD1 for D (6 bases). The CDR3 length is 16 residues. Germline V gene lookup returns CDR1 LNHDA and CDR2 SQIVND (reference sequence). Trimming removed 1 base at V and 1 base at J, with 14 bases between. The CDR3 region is CASSIVPDSSSYEQYF. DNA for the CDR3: TGTGCCAGTAGTATAGTCCCGGACAGTAGTTCCTACGAGCAGTACTTC. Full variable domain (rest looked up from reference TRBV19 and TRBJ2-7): DGGITQSPKYLFRKEGQNVTLSCEQNLNHDAMYWYRQDPGQGLRLIYYSQIVNDFQKGDIAEGYSVSREKKESFPLTVTSAQKNPTAFYLCASSIVPDSSSYEQYFGPGTRLTVT.